This is a list of T cell receptor beta chains from one sample in a study of T cells in Graves' hyperthyroidism and ophthalmopathy. Using its own MiXCR run on the multiplex PCR reads, TCRdb lists one record per CDR3 protein. The sample has fewer than 400,000 distinct CDR3 sequences; about a sixth are singletons. The sample taken for sequencing was blood. These receptors were obtained from a young woman with Graves' hyperthyroidism that later progressed to Graves' ophthalmopathy. The CDR3 runs from the conserved cysteine through the conserved F or W. The D gene is left open where the match is weak. Expanded clones get a size class; other rows say once, few or many, or leave the size out.

clone size: -
J gene: TRBJ2-5
D gene: -
V gene: TRBV3-1
CDR3 DNA: TGTGCCAGCAGCCCTTCAACGGCAGCGAAACAAGAGACCCAGTACTTC
CDR3 protein: CASSPSTAAKQETQYF

clone size: -
J gene: TRBJ2-3
D gene: TRBD1
V gene: TRBV15
CDR3 DNA: TGTGCCACCAGCCTTCGACAGGGTGCAGATACGCAGTATTTT
CDR3 protein: CATSLRQGADTQYF

clone size: few
J gene: TRBJ2-3
D gene: -
V gene: TRBV6-2/TRBV6-3
CDR3 DNA: TGTGCCAGCAGTACAAAGACAGCCTCGATCGATACGCAGTATTTT
CDR3 protein: CASSTKTASIDTQYF

clone size: many
J gene: TRBJ1-1
D gene: TRBD1
V gene: TRBV27
CDR3 DNA: TGTGCCAGCAGTTTAACAGGGGGATACACTGAAGCTTTCTTT
CDR3 protein: CASSLTGGYTEAFF

clone size: few
J gene: TRBJ2-3
D gene: -
V gene: TRBV19
CDR3 DNA: TGTGCCAGTAGTATATCCTCAGGAGGGACAGCCCTTCAGTATTTT
CDR3 protein: CASSISSGGTALQYF

clone size: -
J gene: TRBJ1-3
D gene: TRBD1
V gene: TRBV11-2
CDR3 DNA: TGTGCCAGCAGCTTAGCCGACAGGGGCACGGGAAACACCATATATTTT
CDR3 protein: CASSLADRGTGNTIYF

clone size: -
J gene: TRBJ2-1
D gene: TRBD2
V gene: TRBV19
CDR3 DNA: TGTGCCAGTAGTATCCCCAAGAGCGGGAGGCTAGACAATGAGCAGTTCTTC
CDR3 protein: CASSIPKSGRLDNEQFF

clone size: -
J gene: TRBJ2-1
D gene: -
V gene: TRBV4-2
CDR3 DNA: TGTGCCAGCAGCCAAGATCCGTCACAGAGCTCCTACAATGAGCAGTTCTTC
CDR3 protein: CASSQDPSQSSYNEQFF

clone size: many
J gene: TRBJ2-7
D gene: -
V gene: TRBV10-3
CDR3 DNA: TGTGCCATCGCCCGGGGGCAAGACGAGCAGTACTTC
CDR3 protein: CAIARGQDEQYF

clone size: many
J gene: TRBJ2-2
D gene: -
V gene: TRBV6-5
CDR3 DNA: TGTGCCAGCAGTTACGCACTCACCGGGGAGCTGTTTTTT
CDR3 protein: CASSYALTGELFF

clone size: many
J gene: TRBJ2-1
D gene: -
V gene: TRBV2
CDR3 DNA: TGTGCCAGCAGTCCCCCCCCATACAATGAGCAGTTCTTC
CDR3 protein: CASSPPPYNEQFF

clone size: many
J gene: TRBJ2-7
D gene: -
V gene: TRBV24-1
CDR3 DNA: TGTGCCACCAGTCCCGCACAGGGAAACTACGAGCAGTACTTC
CDR3 protein: CATSPAQGNYEQYF

clone size: -
J gene: TRBJ2-1
D gene: -
V gene: TRBV27
CDR3 DNA: TGTGCCAGCAGTTCCTTAGCGGATTTCTACAATGAGCAGTTCTTC
CDR3 protein: CASSSLADFYNEQFF

clone size: once
J gene: TRBJ2-7
D gene: -
V gene: TRBV5-6
CDR3 DNA: TGTGCCAGCAGCCACGGGACCGGCCGCGAGCAGTACTTC
CDR3 protein: CASSHGTGREQYF

clone size: few
J gene: TRBJ1-2
D gene: -
V gene: TRBV15
CDR3 DNA: TGTGCCACCAGCAGACTACCGGGGGATGGCTACACCTTC
CDR3 protein: CATSRLPGDGYTF

clone size: many
J gene: TRBJ2-2
D gene: -
V gene: TRBV7-9
CDR3 DNA: TGTGCCAGCAGCCCCGGGGCCTTCGGGACCGGGGAGCTGTTTTTT
CDR3 protein: CASSPGAFGTGELFF

clone size: many
J gene: TRBJ2-3
D gene: TRBD2
V gene: TRBV27
CDR3 DNA: TGTGCCAGCAGTTTACTGCTAGCGGGGACCACAGATACGCAGTATTTT
CDR3 protein: CASSLLLAGTTDTQYF

clone size: few
J gene: TRBJ1-3
D gene: TRBD1
V gene: TRBV15
CDR3 DNA: TGTGCCACCAGCGGGGACAGCTCTGGAAACACCATATATTTT
CDR3 protein: CATSGDSSGNTIYF

clone size: many
J gene: TRBJ2-1
D gene: -
V gene: TRBV7-2
CDR3 DNA: TGTGCCAGCAGGAGCCCCGGAGCTCATGAGCAGTTCTTC
CDR3 protein: CASRSPGAHEQFF

clone size: -
J gene: TRBJ2-2
D gene: TRBD1
V gene: TRBV7-9
CDR3 DNA: TGTGCCGGCAGCTCAAACAGGGGGACCGGGGAGCTGTTTTTT
CDR3 protein: CAGSSNRGTGELFF

clone size: many
J gene: TRBJ1-1
D gene: TRBD1
V gene: TRBV20-1
CDR3 DNA: TGCAGTGCTAGAGCCAGGGGGCTGCGAAACACTGAAGCTTTCTTT
CDR3 protein: CSARARGLRNTEAFF

clone size: many
J gene: TRBJ2-2
D gene: -
V gene: TRBV6-1
CDR3 DNA: TGTGCCAGTCATAACACCGGGGAGCTGTTTTTT
CDR3 protein: CASHNTGELFF

clone size: -
J gene: TRBJ2-7
D gene: -
V gene: TRBV5-6
CDR3 DNA: TGTGCCAGCAGCTTGCAGGGGCGCATTGAGCAGTACTTC
CDR3 protein: CASSLQGRIEQYF

clone size: -
J gene: TRBJ1-1
D gene: -
V gene: TRBV27
CDR3 DNA: TGTGCCAGTAGAAGTTGGGGCACTGAAGCTTTCTTT
CDR3 protein: CASRSWGTEAFF

clone size: few
J gene: TRBJ2-1
D gene: -
V gene: TRBV27
CDR3 DNA: TGTGCCAGCAGTTTACAAGAGGGTTACAATGAGCAGTTCTTC
CDR3 protein: CASSLQEGYNEQFF

clone size: many
J gene: TRBJ2-1
D gene: -
V gene: TRBV5-1
CDR3 DNA: TGCGCCAGCGGGTCCGGATCCGGCTCCTACAATGAGCAGTTCTTC
CDR3 protein: CASGSGSGSYNEQFF

clone size: many
J gene: TRBJ2-7
D gene: -
V gene: TRBV20-1
CDR3 DNA: TGCAGTGCTGCAGAGGACAGGAGGGATTCCAGGGGGGAGCAGTACTTC
CDR3 protein: CSAAEDRRDSRGEQYF

clone size: few
J gene: TRBJ1-4
D gene: TRBD1
V gene: TRBV2
CDR3 DNA: TGTGCCAGCAGGGATAAGACAGGGGATTATGAAAAACTGTTTTTT
CDR3 protein: CASRDKTGDYEKLFF

clone size: few
J gene: TRBJ2-1
D gene: -
V gene: TRBV27
CDR3 DNA: TGTGCCAGCAGTTTTCGCGAACAGGGATACAATGAGCAGTTCTTC
CDR3 protein: CASSFREQGYNEQFF

clone size: -
J gene: TRBJ2-1
D gene: TRBD2
V gene: TRBV9
CDR3 DNA: TGTGCCAGCAGCGTAGACGCGGGAGGGTACAATGAGCAGTTCTTC
CDR3 protein: CASSVDAGGYNEQFF

clone size: many
J gene: TRBJ1-1
D gene: -
V gene: TRBV30
CDR3 DNA: TGTGCCTGGAGTGTAGTCGCGAACACTGAAGCTTTCTTT
CDR3 protein: CAWSVVANTEAFF

clone size: few
J gene: TRBJ2-7
D gene: TRBD1
V gene: TRBV10-3
CDR3 DNA: TGTGCCATCAGGGGGGACAGGGGAGCCTACGAGCAGTACTTC
CDR3 protein: CAIRGDRGAYEQYF

clone size: many
J gene: TRBJ1-2
D gene: -
V gene: TRBV10-3
CDR3 DNA: TGTGCCATCAGTGATCTTGAGGGAGGGGTCAATGGCTACACCTTC
CDR3 protein: CAISDLEGGVNGYTF

clone size: many
J gene: TRBJ2-7
D gene: TRBD2
V gene: TRBV7-2
CDR3 DNA: TGTGCCAGCAGCCCCTTCAGCGGGGAACCCTACGAGCAGTACTTC
CDR3 protein: CASSPFSGEPYEQYF

clone size: -
J gene: TRBJ2-1
D gene: -
V gene: TRBV4-2
CDR3 DNA: TGTGCCAGCAGCCAAGATTGGGACATCTCCTACAATGAGCAGTTCTTC
CDR3 protein: CASSQDWDISYNEQFF

clone size: few
J gene: TRBJ1-3
D gene: -
V gene: TRBV11-2
CDR3 DNA: TGTGCCAGCAGCTTCGGACAGTTTGAAGGAAACACCATATATTTT
CDR3 protein: CASSFGQFEGNTIYF

clone size: -
J gene: TRBJ1-6
D gene: -
V gene: TRBV20-1
CDR3 DNA: TGCAGTGCTAGAGATCGGACGGCTTGGGGCTCACCCCTCCACTTT
CDR3 protein: CSARDRTAWGSPLHF

clone size: -
J gene: TRBJ2-5
D gene: TRBD1
V gene: TRBV5-5
CDR3 DNA: TGTGCCAGCAGCTACCCTGGGACAGAAGAGACCCAGTACTTC
CDR3 protein: CASSYPGTEETQYF

clone size: many
J gene: TRBJ2-7
D gene: -
V gene: TRBV7-8
CDR3 DNA: TGTGCCAGCAGCTCAAGCGACAGACCCTACGAGCAGTACTTC
CDR3 protein: CASSSSDRPYEQYF

clone size: many
J gene: TRBJ2-1
D gene: -
V gene: TRBV28
CDR3 DNA: TGTGCCAGCAGTTTAGGGCCAGAATGGGACAATGAGCAGTTCTTC
CDR3 protein: CASSLGPEWDNEQFF

clone size: many
J gene: TRBJ2-7
D gene: -
V gene: TRBV6-1
CDR3 DNA: TGTGCCAGCAGTGAAGGTATTAGCAGCTACGAGCAGTACTTC
CDR3 protein: CASSEGISSYEQYF

clone size: once
J gene: TRBJ2-7
D gene: TRBD2
V gene: TRBV2
CDR3 DNA: TGTGCCAGCAGTGAATATAGCGGGAGCACGGCACCGCAGTACTTC
CDR3 protein: CASSEYSGSTAPQYF

clone size: -
J gene: TRBJ2-3
D gene: TRBD2
V gene: TRBV12-3/TRBV12-4
CDR3 DNA: TGTGCGATCTCCGGGACTAGCGGGAGAGTATGGAGATCGGATACGCAGTATTTT
CDR3 protein: CAISGTSGRVWRSDTQYF

clone size: few
J gene: TRBJ2-1
D gene: TRBD2
V gene: TRBV6-5
CDR3 DNA: TGTGCCAGCAGTTATAAGCGGGAGTCCGATGAGCAGTTCTTC
CDR3 protein: CASSYKRESDEQFF

clone size: many
J gene: TRBJ2-7
D gene: -
V gene: TRBV6-5
CDR3 DNA: TGTGCCAGCAGTTACACAACAGGGGACTCTAACGAGCAGTACTTC
CDR3 protein: CASSYTTGDSNEQYF

clone size: -
J gene: TRBJ2-5
D gene: -
V gene: TRBV6-1
CDR3 DNA: TGTGCCAGCAGTCCCGGACAGATCTCAACCCAGTACTTC
CDR3 protein: CASSPGQISTQYF

clone size: few
J gene: TRBJ2-3
D gene: -
V gene: TRBV20-1
CDR3 DNA: TGCAGTGCTAGCTCCCTAGAGAGTGGTGGAGATACGCAGTATTTT
CDR3 protein: CSASSLESGGDTQYF

clone size: few
J gene: TRBJ2-1
D gene: -
V gene: TRBV20-1
CDR3 DNA: TGCAGTGCAACCGGAACTAGGGGTTCCAATGAGCAGTTCTTC
CDR3 protein: CSATGTRGSNEQFF

clone size: many
J gene: TRBJ2-1
D gene: TRBD2
V gene: TRBV28
CDR3 DNA: TGTGCCAGCAGTCCCTCGGGACTAGCGGGAGCTGGCAATGAGCAGTTCTTC
CDR3 protein: CASSPSGLAGAGNEQFF

clone size: -
J gene: TRBJ2-7
D gene: TRBD1
V gene: TRBV5-8
CDR3 DNA: TGTGCCAGCATCAAGACAGGGACCTACGAGCAGTACTTC
CDR3 protein: CASIKTGTYEQYF

clone size: many
J gene: TRBJ2-7
D gene: TRBD1
V gene: TRBV7-9
CDR3 DNA: TGTGCCAGCAGCAAGCCGGGACAGGGTTACGAGCAGTACTTC
CDR3 protein: CASSKPGQGYEQYF

clone size: many
J gene: TRBJ2-7
D gene: -
V gene: TRBV6-6
CDR3 DNA: TGTGCCAGCAGTTACTCGATCTCGGACAGCACTTTCTCCTACGAGCAGTACTTC
CDR3 protein: CASSYSISDSTFSYEQYF

clone size: few
J gene: TRBJ2-1
D gene: TRBD2
V gene: TRBV27
CDR3 DNA: TGTGCCAGCAGTCCCCGACCCAGCGGGAGTCGACCGGGGATCGAGCAGTTCTTC
CDR3 protein: CASSPRPSGSRPGIEQFF

clone size: many
J gene: TRBJ1-2
D gene: -
V gene: TRBV28
CDR3 DNA: TGTGCCAGCAAAAGGGGCGCTGGTACTTATGGCTACACCTTC
CDR3 protein: CASKRGAGTYGYTF

clone size: many
J gene: TRBJ2-3
D gene: -
V gene: TRBV20-1
CDR3 DNA: TGCAGTGCCCCAGCCTGGGGAGATACGCAGTATTTT
CDR3 protein: CSAPAWGDTQYF